This entry lists 18 T cell receptor beta chains sequenced from one sample in a study of cytomegalovirus exposure and HLA in healthy donors. The PCR made use of 60 Vbeta and 13 Jbeta primers. The data were produced by immunoSEQ multiplex PCR, yet TCRdb's version contains in-frame clones alone and is incomplete. Counted here are 100,000 to 150,000 clones, around 69% occurring once; the ten biggest clones make up about 8.9%. Sequenced input: PBMCs. These receptors were taken from a woman aged 35 to 49 in good health and CMV-seropositive.

This rearrangement joins TRBV6-5 to TRBJ1-1; 7 bases are a match to TRBD1. This CDR3 contains 13 residues. Germline V gene lookup returns CDR1 MNHEY and CDR2 SVGAGI. V shed 9 bases and J 5 bases; nucleotides not matched to a gene: 9. This CDR3 reads CASTGPGGTEAFF. CDR3 sequence (DNA): TGTGCCAGTACGGGGCCAGGGGGGACTGAAGCTTTCTTT.

The V and J genes are TRBV7-3 and TRBJ2-6; 9 nucleotides line up with TRBD1. This CDR3 spans 18 amino acids. In germline, CDR1 is SGHTA, CDR2 FQGTGA. The V segment lost 7 bases and the J segment 1 base; nucleotides outside the gene matches: 11. CDR3 nucleotides: TGTGCCAGCACCGTTCCCCACAGGGGGCGGTCTGGGGCCAACGTCCTGACTTTC. Its protein product is CASTVPHRGRSGANVLTF.

The V and J genes are TRBV11-3 and TRBJ2-1; TRBD1 might be the D (7 bases). The length of the CDR3 is 14 residues. Trimming took off 5 bases at V and 5 bases at J, with 13 bases between the two ends. Germline lookup yields CDR1 SGHNT and CDR2 YENEEA. The CDR3 DNA follows: TGTGCCAGCAGCAGGCGGGACAGACACAATGAGCAGTTCTTC. Its translation: CASSRRDRHNEQFF.

The V gene is TRBV5-4, the J gene TRBJ1-3; D is perhaps TRBD1 (5 bases). This CDR3 has 17 amino acids. V gave up 0 bases and J gave up 3 bases, with 16 bases separating them. Germline V lookup: CDR1 SGHNT, CDR2 YYREEE (reference sequence). The CDR3 sequence is CASSLDLTDSFGNTIYF. In DNA, the CDR3 is TGTGCCAGCAGCTTGGACCTGACAGACAGTTTTGGAAACACCATATATTTT.

In this sample, this clone turned up a few times. At the DNA level, this CDR3 is encoded by other sequences in the same sample as well. V gene TRBV10-1 combines with J gene TRBJ2-3, with D perhaps matching TRBD2 (5 bases). Germline CDR1 and CDR2: WNHNN and SYGVQD (reference sequence). The V and J ends lost 4 bases and 8 bases respectively, with 7 bases between them. CDR3 length: 11 amino acids. CDR3 bases: TGCGCCAGCAGTGGAGGAGGTACGCAGTATTTT. It is translated as CASSGGGTQYF.

The chain joins TRBV6-1 to TRBJ2-7; tentatively, D is TRBD1 (6 bases). CDR1 and CDR2 from the germline V gene are MNHNS and SASEGT. V lost 7 bases, J lost 4 bases, and 8 bases lay in between. CDR3 size: 11 residues. The CDR3 sequence: CASTQGYEQYF. DNA for the CDR3: TGTGCCAGCACCCAGGGGTACGAGCAGTACTTC.

V usage is TRBV6-5 and J usage is TRBJ2-5; the D gene is possibly TRBD2 (6 bases). Germline V gene lookup returns CDR1 MNHEY and CDR2 SVGAGI. Trimming shortened V by 6 bases and J by 5 bases, and 13 bases separated the two germline ends. The CDR3 has 13 residues. The CDR3 coding sequence is TGTGCCAGCAGGGGGGGAGGTCGGGAGACCCAGTACTTC. Its protein is CASRGGGRETQYF.

V is TRBV28 and J is TRBJ2-1; 10 nucleotides line up with TRBD2. Per germline, CDR1 MDHEN and CDR2 SYDVKM. Unmatched junction bases numbered 13, after V lost 2 bases and J lost 3 bases. The CDR3 spans 19 residues. CDR3 amino acids: CASSLRPIRSGRYYNEQFF. The CDR3 coding sequence is TGTGCCAGCAGTTTAAGGCCTATTCGTAGCGGGAGGTACTACAATGAGCAGTTCTTC.

The V and J genes are TRBV4-2 and TRBJ1-5, with 8 bases fitting TRBD1. The junction had 9 bases not matched to a gene; V was cut back by 8 bases and J by 3 bases. Germline CDR1 reads LGHNA; CDR2 reads YNFKEQ. The CDR3 has 15 residues. In DNA, the CDR3 is TGTGCCAGCTCTTGGCAGGGACAGGACAATCAGCCCCAGCATTTT. As protein: CASSWQGQDNQPQHF.

The rearrangement links TRBV5-4 to TRBJ2-4; TRBD1 matches 12 bases. CDR3 length: 15 amino acids. The V and J ends lost 4 bases and 5 bases, in that order; junction bases with no gene match: 4. Per germline, CDR1 SGHNT and CDR2 YYREEE (reference sequence). As DNA, the CDR3 is TGTGCCAGCAGCCCGGGGACAGGGGGCGAAAACATTCAGTACTTC. As protein: CASSPGTGGENIQYF.

This clone was found a few times. The chain couples TRBV28 to TRBJ1-4; D gene ambiguous. The length of the CDR3 is 15 residues. V was clipped by 2 bases and J by 5 bases, with 12 bases between them. Germline assignment: CDR1 MDHEN and CDR2 SYDVKM. The DNA of the CDR3 is TGTGCCAGCAGTTTAAGTTACAGTAGAAATGAAAAACTGTTTTTT. This codes for CASSLSYSRNEKLFF.

The rearrangement uses TRBV5-1 and TRBJ2-5, with D perhaps matching TRBD2 (5 bases). The CDR3 sequence is 14 residues long. V was shortened by 1 base and J by 5 bases, with 12 bases between the two germline ends. The germline V gene has CDR1 SGHRS and CDR2 YFSETQ. The CDR3 nucleotides are TGCGCCAGCAGCTTGAATCAGGCGGGTGAGACCCAGTACTTC. This sequence encodes CASSLNQAGETQYF.

The chain joins TRBV7-9 to TRBJ1-2; D remains ambiguous. The V gene lost 2 bases and the J gene lost 4 bases, with 11 bases spanning the gap. CDR3 length: 14 residues. Looked up from germline, CDR1 is SEHNR and CDR2 is FQNEAQ (reference sequence). The CDR3 sequence: CASSLLEGGYGYTF. The CDR3 DNA follows: TGTGCCAGCAGCTTACTCGAGGGCGGCTATGGCTACACCTTC.

This chain connects TRBV5-6 to TRBJ1-3, with no clear D. Germline assignment: CDR1 SGHDT and CDR2 YYEEEE. V lost 2 bases and J lost 0, with 15 bases in between. The CDR3 runs to 17 residues. DNA of the CDR3: TGTGCCAGCAGCTTACCCGGAGCCTCCGACTCTGGAAACACCATATATTTT. Protein: CASSLPGASDSGNTIYF.

This chain joins TRBV13 and TRBJ2-5, with D maybe TRBD1 (6 bases). The CDR3 is made up of 14 amino acids. Germline V gene data show CDR1 as PRHDT and CDR2 as FYEKMQ (reference sequence). V shed 3 bases and J shed 3 bases, with 11 bases lying between them. CDR3 nucleotides: TGTGCCAGCAGCTTGAGACGGACAGAAGAGACCCAGTACTTC. It specifies CASSLRRTEETQYF. The variable domain in full, completed from reference TRBV13 and TRBJ2-5, reads AAGVIQSPRHLIKEKRETATLKCYPIPRHDTVYWYQQGPGQDPQFLISFYEKMQSDKGSIPDRFSAQQFSDYHSELNMSSLELGDSALYFCASSLRRTEETQYFGPGTRLLVL.

This chain connects TRBV7-9 to TRBJ1-2; the match to TRBD1 covers 7 bases. This CDR3 contains 16 residues. Per germline, CDR1 SEHNR and CDR2 FQNEAQ (reference sequence). V gave up 5 bases and J gave up 1 base; unmatched junction bases: 10. The CDR3 nucleotides are TGTGCCAGCAGCGCCGCCGGGACAGTTGATAACTATGGCTACACCTTC. Amino acid sequence: CASSAAGTVDNYGYTF.

The rearrangement joins TRBV19 to TRBJ2-5; D is ambiguous. V was cut by 1 base and J by 2 bases, with 11 bases left in between. This CDR3 spans 15 amino acids. Looked up from germline, CDR1 is LNHDA and CDR2 is SQIVND (reference sequence). The CDR3 here is CASSIVPARQETQYF. CDR3 bases: TGTGCCAGTAGTATAGTTCCAGCTAGGCAAGAGACCCAGTACTTC. Full variable domain (rest looked up from reference TRBV19 and TRBJ2-5): DGGITQSPKYLFRKEGQNVTLSCEQNLNHDAMYWYRQDPGQGLRLIYYSQIVNDFQKGDIAEGYSVSREKKESFPLTVTSAQKNPTAFYLCASSIVPARQETQYFGPGTRLLVL.

This rearrangement joins TRBV9 to TRBJ2-3; D perhaps matches TRBD2 (6 bases). Germline V gene lookup returns CDR1 SGDLS and CDR2 YYNGEE. Trimming cost V 0 bases and J 6 bases, with 11 bases left between them. The CDR3 sequence is 14 residues long. In nucleotides, the CDR3 is TGTGCCAGCAGCGTAGGGGCGGGGTGGGATACGCAGTATTTT. Amino acids: CASSVGAGWDTQYF. Based on the CDR3 plus reference TRBV9 and TRBJ2-3, the full variable domain is DSGVTQTPKHLITATGQRVTLRCSPRSGDLSVYWYQQSLDQGLQFLIQYYNGEERAKGNILERFSAQQFPDLHSELNLSSLELGDSALYFCASSVGAGWDTQYFGPGTRLTVL.